Below are 26 T cell receptor beta chains sequenced from a single sample in a study of beta chain features in type 1 diabetes. Expressed TCRB transcripts got sequenced, as all isolated RNA was reverse transcribed. Method: immunoSEQ multiplex PCR; TCRdb's copy keeps in-frame clones and lacks some. Here the sample spans over 350,000 clones, over 12% being singletons. The sequenced sample was naive CD4+ T cells from blood. These receptors came from a woman aged 18-30 years in good health.

This chain connects TRBV7-9 to TRBJ2-5, with 12 bases lining up with TRBD2. CDR3 length: 15 amino acids. The germline CDR1 and CDR2 sequences are SEHNR and FQNEAQ (reference sequence). The junction had 5 bases not matched to a gene; V was cut back by 5 bases and J by 4 bases. CDR3 residues: CASSTPSGRGETQYF. CDR3 bases: TGTGCCAGCAGCACCCCTAGCGGGAGGGGAGAGACCCAGTACTTC.

This clone was seen only a few times. The gene calls are TRBV2 and TRBJ2-5, with TRBD1 as a possible D gene (6 bases). CDR1 is SNHLY and CDR2 is FYNNEI in the germline V gene. The CDR3 is made up of 15 amino acids. With 8 bases removed from V and 3 bases from J, the gap between germline ends came to 19 bases. CDR3 sequence (DNA): TGTGCCAGCGCGAGGGGGATAGCCAACGAAGAGACCCAGTACTTC. This encodes CASARGIANEETQYF.

The chain joins TRBV28 to TRBJ2-7; D may be TRBD2 (6 bases). The CDR3 loop spans 16 amino acids. Germline CDR1 reads MDHEN; CDR2 reads SYDVKM. Deletions cut 1 base from V and 3 bases from J, with 16 bases between. The CDR3: CASSLYGGTRNYEQYF. In nucleotides, the CDR3 is TGTGCCAGCAGTTTATACGGGGGTACCCGCAACTACGAGCAGTACTTC.

This clone has only a few counts. The chain employs TRBV2 and TRBJ2-7; 14 bases are a match to TRBD2. This CDR3 contains 15 residues. V was pared by 8 bases and J by 7 bases, with 10 bases of the junction left unmatched. Per the germline V gene, CDR1 is SNHLY and CDR2 is FYNNEI. CDR3: CASRTGTSGSREQYF. CDR3 sequence (DNA): TGTGCCAGCCGTACCGGGACTAGCGGGAGTCGAGAGCAGTACTTC.

This clone was detected a few times. This chain links TRBV21-1 with TRBJ1-1; the table's D call of TRBD1 was not tested on the DNA. TRBV21-1 is listed as a pseudogene. This CDR3 contains 16 residues. CDR3 DNA sequence: TGTGCCAGCAGCAAAGGAAGGGGTTTCGAGAACACTGAAGCTTTCTTT. It yields the protein CASSKGRGFENTEAFF.

A note on this clone: Other DNA sequences from this sample encode an identical CDR3 as well. The V gene is TRBV18, the J gene TRBJ2-5; possible D gene TRBD1, 5 bases. Germline values: CDR1 KGHSH, CDR2 LQKENI. The CDR3 consists of 13 residues. Trimming took off 6 bases at V and 1 base at J, with 9 bases between the two ends. CDR3 sequence (DNA): TGTGCCAGCTCCCCCCAGGGCCAAGAGACCCAGTACTTC. Translated: CASSPQGQETQYF. Full variable domain (rest looked up from reference TRBV18 and TRBJ2-5): NAGVMQNPRHLVRRRGQEARLRCSPMKGHSHVYWYRQLPEEGLKFMVYLQKENIIDESGMPKERFSAEFPKEGPSILRIQQVVRGDSAAYFCASSPQGQETQYFGPGTRLLVL.

This chain connects TRBV6-1 to TRBJ2-3; no reliable D call. The CDR3 consists of 14 residues. Germline lookup yields CDR1 MNHNS and CDR2 SASEGT. V lost 3 bases to trimming and J lost 2 bases, with 9 bases between them. DNA of the CDR3: TGTGCCAGCAGTGAGACACAGACCACAGATACGCAGTATTTT. Translated, it gives CASSETQTTDTQYF.

This clone was seen a few times. J is TRBJ2-1 and V is TRBV5-4, with 9 bases aligning to TRBD2. The CDR3 is 15 residues long. Per germline, CDR1 SGHNT and CDR2 YYREEE (reference sequence). The J segment lost 9 bases and the V segment lost 1 base, leaving 8 bases of the junction unmatched. This CDR3 is CASSLIKAGGGEQFF. In DNA form, the CDR3 reads TGTGCCAGCAGCTTGATTAAAGCGGGAGGAGGTGAGCAGTTCTTC.

The table lists this clone with a few counts. The rearrangement links TRBV6-6 to TRBJ1-1; no reliable D call. Trimming stripped 7 bases from V and 1 base from J, with 13 bases between. The CDR3 runs to 14 residues. CDR1 and CDR2 from the germline V gene are MNHNY and SVGAGI (reference sequence). The chain's CDR3 is CASTTQTGNTEAFF. CDR3 nucleotide sequence: TGTGCCAGCACCACCCAGACGGGGAACACTGAAGCTTTCTTT.

The table lists this clone with a few counts. V is TRBV30 and J is TRBJ2-7; a possible D gene is TRBD2 (5 bases). The CDR3 has 14 residues. Germline V gives CDR1 GTSNPN, CDR2 SVGIG (reference sequence). V was clipped by 1 base and J by 5 bases, with 15 bases between them. The CDR3 DNA sequence: TGTGCCTGGAGTGAGGTACGGGGTAGGAACGAGCAGTACTTC. It encodes CAWSEVRGRNEQYF.

Note on this clone: A read error may produce the germline difference seen at one junction end. This chain uses TRBV29-1 with TRBJ2-3; TRBD2 matches at 11 bases. Looked up from germline, CDR1 is SQVTM and CDR2 is ANQGSEA. The CDR3 sequence is 15 residues long. The CDR3 sequence: CSAERLAGSTDTQYF. The CDR3 DNA reads TGCAGCGCTGAACGACTAGCGGGGAGCACAGATACGCAGTATTTT.

This rearrangement joins TRBV5-4 to TRBJ2-3; the D is unclear. CDR3 length equals 14 residues. Trimming stripped 3 bases from V and 0 bases from J, with 8 bases between. In germline, CDR1 is SGHNT, CDR2 YYREEE (reference sequence). CDR3 in amino acids: CASSYTSSTDTQYF. CDR3 DNA: TGTGCCAGCAGCTACACCTCTAGCACAGATACGCAGTATTTT.

The sample holds a few counts of this clone. The rearrangement joins TRBV9 to TRBJ1-4; D might be TRBD1 (5 bases). The germline V gene encodes CDR1 SGDLS and CDR2 YYNGEE. The CDR3 consists of 14 residues. The V gene lost 2 bases and the J gene lost 3 bases, with 8 bases spanning the gap. CDR3 in DNA: TGTGCCAGCAGCGTGGAGGGGCCTAATGAAAAACTGTTTTTT. It encodes CASSVEGPNEKLFF.

The sample holds a few counts of this clone. V is TRBV18 and J is TRBJ2-1; TRBD2 matches at 9 bases. Trimming cost V 0 bases and J 3 bases; bases outside gene matches: 6. Germline V CDR1 and CDR2: KGHSH, LQKENI. The CDR3 runs to 17 residues. The CDR3 DNA sequence: TGTGCCAGCTCACCACCGGGACTAGCAATTAACTACAATGAGCAGTTCTTC. It codes for CASSPPGLAINYNEQFF.

This clone was seen only a few times. CDR3 nucleotide sequence: TGTGCCAGCAGCCCTCGGACTAGCGGGATAGTGGCAGATACGCAGTATTTT. It encodes CASSPRTSGIVADTQYF. The chain is built from TRBV9 and TRBJ2-3; 12 positions match TRBD2. The CDR3 is 17 amino acids. Germline CDR1 is SGDLS and CDR2 is YYNGEE. The ends lost 4 bases at V and 4 bases at J; junction bases unmatched: 10.

This clone showed up just a few times. The gene calls are TRBV29-1 and TRBJ1-2, with D perhaps matching TRBD1 (5 bases). The germline V gene encodes CDR1 SQVTM and CDR2 ANQGSEA. Trimming took 4 bases from V and 8 from J, leaving 14 bases between them. The CDR3 spans 12 residues. CDR3 nucleotide sequence: TGCAGCGTTGGGACAAGACCCGAGGGCTACACCTTC. It yields the protein CSVGTRPEGYTF.

This clone was detected only a few times. The CDR3 DNA reads TGTGCCAGCAGCTCCCGACTAGCGGGAGGGCCCGAGACCCAGTACTTC. This sequence encodes CASSSRLAGGPETQYF. The genes are TRBV5-4 and TRBJ2-5; 14 positions agree with TRBD2. This CDR3 is built from 16 residues. Germline values: CDR1 SGHNT, CDR2 YYREEE (reference sequence). V trimming: 3 bases; J trimming: 5 bases; junction bases outside the gene matches: 6.

This chain joins TRBV7-3 and TRBJ1-1; D remains unclear. Trimming removed 2 bases from V and 4 bases from J, with 8 bases in between. The CDR3 runs to 13 residues. CDR1 and CDR2 from the germline V gene are SGHTA and FQGTGA. CDR3 coding DNA: TGTGCCAGCAGCTTACTCGGAGCCACTGAAGCTTTCTTT. Translation: CASSLLGATEAFF.

V gene TRBV4-2 combines with J gene TRBJ2-5; D may be TRBD2 (6 bases). V was cut by 0 bases and J by 1 base, with 12 bases left in between. The CDR3 covers 16 residues. CDR1 and CDR2 (germline): LGHNA, YNFKEQ. Here the CDR3 DNA reads TGTGCCAGCAGCCAAGATGGCGGACTATTCCAAGAGACCCAGTACTTC. Translation: CASSQDGGLFQETQYF.

The J gene is TRBJ1-5, the V gene TRBV7-9; TRBD1 might be the D (5 bases). Germline V gene sequence: CDR1 SEHNR, CDR2 FQNEAQ (reference sequence). The germline V and J ends were trimmed by 5 bases and 6 bases, with 11 bases remaining between them. The CDR3 contains 13 residues. The CDR3 DNA is TGTGCCAGCAGCCCCGCCGGGGGTCAGCCCCAGCATTTT. This translates into CASSPAGGQPQHF.

This clone has only a few counts. This chain uses TRBV14 with TRBJ1-2; 7 nucleotides agree with TRBD1. The germline gives CDR1 SGHDN, CDR2 FVKESK. The ends lost 1 base at V and 0 bases at J; junction bases unmatched: 2. The CDR3 is 15 amino acids. The CDR3 loop reads CASSQAGGSNYGYTF. The CDR3 coding sequence is TGTGCCAGCAGCCAAGCAGGGGGGTCTAACTATGGCTACACCTTC.

V usage is TRBV18 and J usage is TRBJ1-1; no clear D. Germline values: CDR1 KGHSH, CDR2 LQKENI. This CDR3 contains 13 residues. Between the trimmed V and J ends, which lost 2 bases and 8 bases, there was a span of 12 bases. The CDR3 reads CASSPGLEKEAFF. The CDR3 DNA sequence: TGTGCCAGCTCACCAGGGTTGGAGAAGGAAGCTTTCTTT. The entire variable domain, with the rest obtained from reference TRBV18 and TRBJ1-1, is as follows: NAGVMQNPRHLVRRRGQEARLRCSPMKGHSHVYWYRQLPEEGLKFMVYLQKENIIDESGMPKERFSAEFPKEGPSILRIQQVVRGDSAAYFCASSPGLEKEAFFGQGTRLTVV.

V is TRBV4-3 and J is TRBJ2-1; TRBD1 aligns across 7 bases. The trim removed 4 bases at V and 12 bases at J, leaving 15 bases unmatched. CDR1 and CDR2 from the germline V gene are LGHNA and YSLEER. This CDR3 is 15 amino acids long. CDR3 coding DNA: TGCGCCAGCAGCCCCACCTTTAAGGGGGCAGGGGGGCAGTTCTTC. It encodes CASSPTFKGAGGQFF.

This clone was detected a few times. The rearrangement uses TRBV5-1 and TRBJ1-2; D is possibly TRBD1 (6 bases). Deletions cut 0 bases from V and 4 bases from J, with 13 bases between. Looked up from germline, CDR1 is SGHRS and CDR2 is YFSETQ. This CDR3 has 15 residues. The CDR3, as DNA: TGCGCCAGCAGCTTGGCCTCAGGGGCCGTCTATGGCTACACCTTC. It is translated as CASSLASGAVYGYTF.

V usage is TRBV7-9 and J usage is TRBJ2-5; D might be TRBD1 (5 bases). V was cut by 3 bases and J by 1 base, with 12 bases left in between. There are 15 residues in the CDR3. Germline loops: CDR1 SEHNR, CDR2 FQNEAQ (reference sequence). The DNA of the CDR3 is TGTGCCAGCAGCTTTAGGCAGGGATTCCAAGAGACCCAGTACTTC. Encoded protein: CASSFRQGFQETQYF.

This clone has more than one count but fewer than ten. V and J are TRBV30 and TRBJ2-1; TRBD2 matches 9 bases. The CDR3 sequence is 16 residues long. Germline V lookup: CDR1 GTSNPN, CDR2 SVGIG (reference sequence). The V segment lost 0 bases and the J segment 7 bases; nucleotides outside the gene matches: 10. CDR3 amino acids: CAWSVTRVAGVNEQFF. In DNA, the CDR3 is TGTGCCTGGAGTGTAACGAGGGTAGCGGGAGTTAATGAGCAGTTCTTC.